A single T cell receptor (beta chain) is shown here with its context. CDR1 and CDR2 from the germline V gene are LNHDA and SQIVND (reference sequence). With V trimmed by 9 bases and J by 2 bases, 8 bases remained unmatched. The CDR3 loop spans 14 amino acids. Living in about 25 US areas, the participants were between about 18 and 90 years of age. The source of the sample is a study of blood T cell repertoires in COVID-19. Method: immunoSEQ multiplex PCR; TCRdb's copy keeps in-frame clones and lacks some. The table shows under 300,000 clones, with 75% to 90% occurring only once. The J gene is TRBJ2-7, the V gene TRBV19; 9 bases are a match to TRBD1. The specimen sequenced was PBMCs or T cells enriched from blood (not recorded which). The sequence was collected from a woman in her twenties or thirties with acute COVID-19. The CDR3 reads CASKPGTGTYEQYF. Written as DNA, the CDR3 is TGTGCCAGCAAGCCCGGGACAGGGACCTACGAGCAGTACTTC.